A selection of T cell receptor beta chains follows, all from one sample in a study of T-cell memory formation after mild COVID-19. TCRdb reanalysed the 5' RACE reads using MiXCR and keeps one entry per CDR3 protein. The table shows 170,000 or so distinct CDR3 sequences, with roughly 23% occurring only once. Source material: PBMCs or a T cell subset sorted from them (not recorded which). The receptors were gathered from an adult woman who had mild COVID-19 (a few samples of this study predate the infection). Cell type and time point are not known. Each CDR3 is given without its conserved first and last residue.

J gene | CDR3 length | V gene | CDR3 protein
TRBJ1-1 | 10 | TRBV6-5 | ASSQRDTEAF
TRBJ2-5 | 13 | TRBV6-1 | ASTERAGGVETQY
TRBJ1-1 | 12 | TRBV7-9 | ASSLTLTNTEAF
TRBJ2-1 | 13 | TRBV4-1 | ASSQDPAAVNEQF
TRBJ2-7 | 14 | TRBV12-3/TRBV12-4 | ASSPWTGANLDDQY
TRBJ2-1 | 12 | TRBV20-1 | SAPIGTAYNEQF
TRBJ1-1 | 12 | TRBV12-3/TRBV12-4 | ASSSDRGFTEAF
TRBJ1-4 | 15 | TRBV5-1 | ASSSTDSVGGFEKLF
TRBJ2-3 | 14 | TRBV5-1 | ASSSLLAGGTDTQY
TRBJ1-2 | 10 | TRBV7-9 | ASSQGDSGYT
TRBJ1-1 | 17 | TRBV6-5 | ASSYSSGWVTGENTEAF
TRBJ2-1 | 9 | TRBV30 | AWRLGNEQF
TRBJ2-7 | 12 | TRBV4-2 | ASSTTSGDYEQY
TRBJ2-1 | 11 | TRBV6-4 | ASSGVRFDEQF
TRBJ2-7 | 13 | TRBV5-4 | ASSPQTGTGYEQY
TRBJ2-7 | 12 | TRBV29-1 | SVRPGLVPYEQY
TRBJ2-1 | 13 | TRBV7-3 | ASSVSGGAINEQF
TRBJ2-1 | 10 | TRBV12-3/TRBV12-4 | ATKRERSEQF
TRBJ1-1 | 12 | TRBV27 | ASSLSALNTEAF
TRBJ2-2 | 21 | TRBV3-1 | ASSQDRLGASGGLYENTGELF
TRBJ1-1 | 11 | TRBV6-6 | ASSYQGFTEAF
TRBJ2-1 | 11 | TRBV29-1 | SVLGQGNYEQF
TRBJ2-1 | 13 | TRBV13 | ASRPLSGRFDEQF
TRBJ1-4 | 16 | TRBV20-1 | SARDGGAWGQANEKLF
TRBJ1-2 | 12 | TRBV6-5 | ASSYSKVGDGYT
TRBJ1-2 | 12 | TRBV27 | ASSARLGEKGYT
TRBJ2-5 | 12 | TRBV6-5 | ASSDTWGGETQY
TRBJ2-3 | 12 | TRBV7-9 | ASSHPPRADTQY
TRBJ2-1 | 12 | TRBV11-3 | ASMPAVGYNEQF
TRBJ2-7 | 11 | TRBV7-8 | ASSLGGNYEQY
TRBJ2-1 | 12 | TRBV24-1 | ATKQGRDYNEQF
TRBJ2-5 | 11 | TRBV19 | ASSELAQETQY
TRBJ1-2 | 12 | TRBV4-3 | ASSQESANYGYT
TRBJ2-7 | 17 | TRBV4-1 | ASSQVSSGGAGGPYEQY
TRBJ1-1 | 12 | TRBV9 | ASSVGGEDTEAF
TRBJ2-1 | 15 | TRBV12-3/TRBV12-4 | ASSFRPFIRSYNEQF
TRBJ1-1 | 11 | TRBV19 | ASSMGIGTEAF
TRBJ2-7 | 10 | TRBV12-3/TRBV12-4 | ASTRSSYEQY
TRBJ2-1 | 12 | TRBV7-3 | ASSSPDSPGRQF
TRBJ1-5 | 12 | TRBV27 | ASSLSGVQQPQH
TRBJ1-2 | 12 | TRBV24-1 | ATSDPGTNYGYT
TRBJ2-2 | 12 | TRBV7-3 | ASSLGTATGELF
TRBJ2-7 | 12 | TRBV4-1 | ASSQAADSYEQY
TRBJ1-1 | 12 | TRBV24-1 | ATSDSRQNTEAF
TRBJ2-4 | 16 | TRBV29-1 | SVVPGSGLGHTKNIQY
TRBJ2-7 | 14 | TRBV3-1 | ASSPEDRVNSYEQY
TRBJ2-5 | 9 | TRBV12-3/TRBV12-4 | ASSFGDRSS
TRBJ2-7 | 14 | TRBV20-1 | SAGPLTSGIAYEQY
TRBJ2-1 | 15 | TRBV15 | ATSRDQPVSSYNEQF
TRBJ2-7 | 14 | TRBV5-1 | ASSLQRDRVTNEQY
TRBJ2-2 | 13 | TRBV7-9 | ASSSSRENTGELF
TRBJ2-1 | 18 | TRBV25-1 | ASSEFGVWALADYDNEQF
TRBJ2-7 | 12 | TRBV12-3/TRBV12-4 | ASSLRGTPYEQY
TRBJ2-3 | 14 | TRBV21-1 | ASSKAPGSYTDTQY
TRBJ2-5 | 14 | TRBV7-9 | ASSLGPDGRGETQY
TRBJ2-1 | 10 | TRBV3-1 | ASSLATNEQF